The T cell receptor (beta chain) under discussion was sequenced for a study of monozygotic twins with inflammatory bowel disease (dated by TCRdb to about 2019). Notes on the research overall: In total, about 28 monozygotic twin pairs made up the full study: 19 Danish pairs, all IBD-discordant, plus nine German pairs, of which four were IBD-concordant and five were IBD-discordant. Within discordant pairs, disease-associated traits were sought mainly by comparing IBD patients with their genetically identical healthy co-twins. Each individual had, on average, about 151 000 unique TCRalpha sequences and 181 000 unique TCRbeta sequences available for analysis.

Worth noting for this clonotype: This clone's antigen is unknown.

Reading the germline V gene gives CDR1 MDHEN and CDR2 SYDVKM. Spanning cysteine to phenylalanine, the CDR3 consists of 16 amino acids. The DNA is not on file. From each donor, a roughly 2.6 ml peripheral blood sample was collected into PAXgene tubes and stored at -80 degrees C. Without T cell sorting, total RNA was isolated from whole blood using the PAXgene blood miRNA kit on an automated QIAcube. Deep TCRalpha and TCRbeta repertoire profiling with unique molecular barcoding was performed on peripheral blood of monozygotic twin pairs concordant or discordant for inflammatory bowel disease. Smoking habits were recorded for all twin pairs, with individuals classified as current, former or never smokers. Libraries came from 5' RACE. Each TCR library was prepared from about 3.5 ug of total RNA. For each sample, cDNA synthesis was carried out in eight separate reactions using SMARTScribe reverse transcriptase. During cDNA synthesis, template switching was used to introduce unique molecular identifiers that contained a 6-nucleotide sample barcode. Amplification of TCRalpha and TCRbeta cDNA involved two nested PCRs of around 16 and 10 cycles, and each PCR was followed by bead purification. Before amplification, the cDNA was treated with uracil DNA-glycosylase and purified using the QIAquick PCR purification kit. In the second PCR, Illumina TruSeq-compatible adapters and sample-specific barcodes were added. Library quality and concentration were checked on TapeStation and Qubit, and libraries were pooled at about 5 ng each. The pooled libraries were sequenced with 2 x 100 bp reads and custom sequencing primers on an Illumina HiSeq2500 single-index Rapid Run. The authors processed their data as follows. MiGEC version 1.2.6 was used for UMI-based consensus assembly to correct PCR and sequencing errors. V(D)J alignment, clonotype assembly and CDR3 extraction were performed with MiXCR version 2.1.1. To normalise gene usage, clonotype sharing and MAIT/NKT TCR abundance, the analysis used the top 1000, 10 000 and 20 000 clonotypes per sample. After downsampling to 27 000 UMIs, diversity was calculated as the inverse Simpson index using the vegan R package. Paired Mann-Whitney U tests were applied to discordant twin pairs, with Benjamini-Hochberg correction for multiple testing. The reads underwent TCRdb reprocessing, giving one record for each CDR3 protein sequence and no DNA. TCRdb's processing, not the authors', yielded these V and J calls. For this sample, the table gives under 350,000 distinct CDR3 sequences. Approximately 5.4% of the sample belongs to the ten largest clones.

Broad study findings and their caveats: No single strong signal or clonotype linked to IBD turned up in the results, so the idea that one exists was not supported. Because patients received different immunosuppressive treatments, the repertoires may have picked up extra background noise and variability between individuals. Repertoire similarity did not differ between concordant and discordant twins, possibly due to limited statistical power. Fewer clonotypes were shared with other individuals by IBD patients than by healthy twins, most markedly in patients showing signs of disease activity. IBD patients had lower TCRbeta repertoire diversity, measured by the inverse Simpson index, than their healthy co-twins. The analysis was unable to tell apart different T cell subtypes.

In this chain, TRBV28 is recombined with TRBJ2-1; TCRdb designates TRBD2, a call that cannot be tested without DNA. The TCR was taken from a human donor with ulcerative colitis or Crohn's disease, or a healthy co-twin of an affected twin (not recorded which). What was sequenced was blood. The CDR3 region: CASSPITSGADNEQFF. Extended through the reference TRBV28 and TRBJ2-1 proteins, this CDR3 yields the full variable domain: DVKVTQSSRYLVKRTGEKVFLECVQDMDHENMFWYRQDPGLGLRLIYFSYDVKMKEKGDIPEGYSVSREKKERFSLILESASTNQTSMYLCASSPITSGADNEQFFGPGTRLTVL.